The rows below give T cell receptor beta chains drawn from one sample of a study of tumour-infiltrating T cells in Burkitt lymphoma. Sequencing used immunoSEQ multiplex PCR; TCRdb keeps in-frame clones, though not all of them. The sample records 2,000 to 2,500 clones, approximately 85% being singletons. The sequenced material came from tumor tissue. These receptors all come from a human donor with diffuse large B-cell lymphoma. The conserved cysteine and the conserved F or W are not part of the CDR3 here. The D gene is left open where the match is weak. A clone size is listed for some rows: how often the clone was seen (once, few, many), or a class if it is expanded.

>few|TRBV27|TRBJ1-3|TRBD1
ASSLTGGGNTIY
>.|TRBV6-1|TRBJ1-5|TRBD1
ASKTGGGQPQH
>.|TRBV2|TRBJ2-2|TRBD1
ASSPPTGGFTGELF
>.|TRBV18|TRBJ2-5|.
ASSPAGSQGHIQETQY
>.|TRBV6-4|TRBJ2-4|.
AFRRGAKNIQY
>.|TRBV28|TRBJ1-5|TRBD1
ASTLTGAQQPQH
>.|TRBV6-5|TRBJ1-6|.
ASSYYQVNSPLH
>.|TRBV19|TRBJ2-5|TRBD1
ASSIGGQLQETQY
>.|TRBV6-1|TRBJ1-2|.
ASSEADSGYT
>.|TRBV7-9|TRBJ1-1|.
ASSRENTEAF
>.|TRBV6-5|TRBJ2-7|.
ASSYSLEGAYEQY
>large|TRBV2|TRBJ1-1|.
ASSWGKGSEAF
>.|TRBV5-1|TRBJ2-7|.
ASSFEGGEQY
>.|TRBV7-2|TRBJ1-2|.
ASTLLGRGYT
>.|TRBV10-3|TRBJ1-1|TRBD1
AISDQGALTEAF
>.|TRBV9|TRBJ2-1|.
ASSVGGDPRNEQF
>.|TRBV18|TRBJ2-5|.
ASSLYEGPEETQY
>.|TRBV28|TRBJ1-1|.
ASSLRGTMNTEAF
>.|TRBV11-2|TRBJ2-7|TRBD2
ASSSGLAGRGYEQY
>few|TRBV14|TRBJ2-4|TRBD1
ASSSRQGVKRIQY
>.|TRBV29-1|TRBJ2-1|TRBD2
SVEAGGRSNEQF
>.|TRBV6-6|TRBJ2-1|.
ASSFDGSSYNEQF
>hyperexpanded|TRBV28|TRBJ2-3|.
ASSLLTGIFTADTQY
>few|TRBV7-2|TRBJ2-1|TRBD2
ASSRTSGKESEQF